This T cell receptor (beta chain) appears in the sequencing data of a study of identical twins. This clonotype has only a few counts. Via MiXCR, TCRdb re-called the 5' RACE reads, giving one row per CDR3 protein. This sample carries 1.5 million to 2 million distinct CDR3 sequences, more than 30% of them seen once, and the ten largest clones take roughly 0.3%. The V end lost 7 bases, the J end lost 2 bases, and 18 bases lay between the germline ends. The germline V gene has CDR1 SGHRS and CDR2 YFSETQ. The CDR3 has 15 residues. This chain uses TRBV5-1 with TRBJ1-2; D might be TRBD1 (6 bases). Specimen: cord blood. This receptor was identified in a newborn girl in good health. In DNA form, the CDR3 reads TGCGCCAGCCAGCTTACGCGGGGGCCCAACTATGGCTACACCTTC. The encoded protein is CASQLTRGPNYGYTF.